A selection of T cell receptor beta chains follows, all from one sample in a study of T cell changes during pregnancy in multiple sclerosis. TCRdb keeps only in-frame clones here, not all; method: immunoSEQ multiplex PCR. The table shows some 66,000 clones, with 91% occurring only once. Sample: CD8+ T cells from peripheral blood mononuclear cells, taken before pregnancy. The origin of the receptors is a female donor with multiple sclerosis, enrolled in a pregnancy study. The CDR3 runs from the conserved cysteine through the conserved F or W. D genes are given only for firm matches. Expanded clones get a size class; other rows say once, few or many, or leave the size out.

CDR3 DNA: TGTGCCAGCAGCAAAAAGGAGGGCGAGCGGAACACCGGGGAGCTGTTTTTT; CDR3 protein: CASSKKEGERNTGELFF; D gene: -; clone size: -; V gene: TRBV21-1; J gene: TRBJ2-2
CDR3 DNA: TGTGCCAGCAGCTTGACTGGTCCTAGCACAGATACGCAGTATTTT; CDR3 protein: CASSLTGPSTDTQYF; D gene: -; clone size: once; V gene: TRBV7-8; J gene: TRBJ2-3
CDR3 DNA: TGTGCCAGCAGCTATTCTAGCGGGGGGACCACAGATACGCAGTATTTT; CDR3 protein: CASSYSSGGTTDTQYF; D gene: TRBD2; clone size: -; V gene: TRBV9; J gene: TRBJ2-3
CDR3 DNA: TGTGCCAGTAGTATAGATCCCCCCGGCAGGGACTCTGAAGCTTTCTTT; CDR3 protein: CASSIDPPGRDSEAFF; D gene: -; clone size: -; V gene: TRBV19; J gene: TRBJ1-1
CDR3 DNA: TGTGCCAGCAGCGTAGTCGGGGGGGAGACCCAGTACTTC; CDR3 protein: CASSVVGGETQYF; D gene: TRBD2; clone size: -; V gene: TRBV9; J gene: TRBJ2-5
CDR3 DNA: TGTGCCAGCAGCCCCCACTTGGCGGGGGGGCCGGAGACCCAGTACTTC; CDR3 protein: CASSPHLAGGPETQYF; D gene: TRBD2; clone size: -; V gene: TRBV4-2; J gene: TRBJ2-5
CDR3 DNA: TGTGCCAGCAGCTTAGAATCCAGGGGGCGCGATGGCTACACCTTC; CDR3 protein: CASSLESRGRDGYTF; D gene: TRBD1; clone size: -; V gene: TRBV13; J gene: TRBJ1-2
CDR3 DNA: TGTGCCAGCAGCGAGATCAATTCACCCCTCCACTTT; CDR3 protein: CASSEINSPLHF; D gene: -; clone size: -; V gene: TRBV13; J gene: TRBJ1-6
CDR3 DNA: TGTGCCAGCAGCTCAACCTACGAGCAGTACTTC; CDR3 protein: CASSSTYEQYF; D gene: -; clone size: -; V gene: TRBV5-5; J gene: TRBJ2-7
CDR3 DNA: TGTGCCAGCAGTTTAGACCCAGCGCCGAACACCGGGGAGCTGTTTTTT; CDR3 protein: CASSLDPAPNTGELFF; D gene: -; clone size: -; V gene: TRBV27; J gene: TRBJ2-2
CDR3 DNA: TGCGCCAGCAGCTTGGTTCCGGGGTCGGGCACTGAAGCTTTCTTT; CDR3 protein: CASSLVPGSGTEAFF; D gene: -; clone size: -; V gene: TRBV5-1; J gene: TRBJ1-1
CDR3 DNA: TGTGCCTGGAGCGAACTGACAGGGCCCAATCAGCCCCAGCATTTT; CDR3 protein: CAWSELTGPNQPQHF; D gene: TRBD1; clone size: once; V gene: TRBV30; J gene: TRBJ1-5
CDR3 DNA: TGTGCCAGCAGCTTCTCGGGACACGGAGACTCGTATGAGCAGTTCTTC; CDR3 protein: CASSFSGHGDSYEQFF; D gene: -; clone size: -; V gene: TRBV9; J gene: TRBJ2-1
CDR3 DNA: TGTGCCAGCAGCTTAAATCCGGGGGGAAGTGAAAAACTGTTTTTT; CDR3 protein: CASSLNPGGSEKLFF; D gene: -; clone size: -; V gene: TRBV11-2; J gene: TRBJ1-4
CDR3 DNA: TGTGCCAGCAGCTCACCCGGGACAGGGGGTGAGGAGCAGTACTTC; CDR3 protein: CASSSPGTGGEEQYF; D gene: TRBD1; clone size: -; V gene: TRBV9; J gene: TRBJ2-7
CDR3 DNA: TGTGCCAGCAGTGACCCCACAGGACAGGGTGTGTATGGAGCTTTCTTT; CDR3 protein: CASSDPTGQGVYGAFF; D gene: TRBD1; clone size: -; V gene: TRBV25-1; J gene: TRBJ1-1
CDR3 DNA: TGTGCCAGCAGCCAAGAGTGGGGGGATCTCTCCTACGAGCAGTACTTC; CDR3 protein: CASSQEWGDLSYEQYF; D gene: -; clone size: once; V gene: TRBV4-2; J gene: TRBJ2-7
CDR3 DNA: TGTGCCAGCAGCTTAGCAGGGGTTATTCAGTACTTC; CDR3 protein: CASSLAGVIQYF; D gene: -; clone size: -; V gene: TRBV7-2; J gene: TRBJ2-4
CDR3 DNA: TGTGCCAGCAGTGGGGACAGGGACACCGGGGAGCTGTTTTTT; CDR3 protein: CASSGDRDTGELFF; D gene: TRBD1; clone size: -; V gene: TRBV6-4; J gene: TRBJ2-2
CDR3 DNA: TGTGCCAGCACCCCCCCAGGGAACAATTCACCCCTCCACTTT; CDR3 protein: CASTPPGNNSPLHF; D gene: -; clone size: -; V gene: TRBV6-5; J gene: TRBJ1-6
CDR3 DNA: TGTGCCAGCAGCGGGGGGGCCTACGAGCAGTACTTC; CDR3 protein: CASSGGAYEQYF; D gene: -; clone size: -; V gene: TRBV9; J gene: TRBJ2-7
CDR3 DNA: TGTGCCAGCAGAAGAGGACAGGGTGGCCCCGAGCAGTACTTC; CDR3 protein: CASRRGQGGPEQYF; D gene: TRBD1; clone size: -; V gene: TRBV7-9; J gene: TRBJ2-7
CDR3 DNA: TGTGCCAGCAGTGCCGGTGGGGGCGGCTACACCTTC; CDR3 protein: CASSAGGGGYTF; D gene: -; clone size: -; V gene: TRBV27; J gene: TRBJ1-2
CDR3 DNA: TGCGCCAGCAGCTCGTCTTTAGGCTCCGGCGGGGAGCAGTTCTTC; CDR3 protein: CASSSSLGSGGEQFF; D gene: -; clone size: -; V gene: TRBV5-1; J gene: TRBJ2-1
CDR3 DNA: TGTGCCAGCAGCTTACCTCAGAAAGCCCAGCATTTT; CDR3 protein: CASSLPQKAQHF; D gene: -; clone size: -; V gene: TRBV6-6; J gene: TRBJ1-5
CDR3 DNA: TGTGCCAGCAGTTCTCACACGAACACTGAAGCTTTCTTT; CDR3 protein: CASSSHTNTEAFF; D gene: -; clone size: once; V gene: TRBV7-3; J gene: TRBJ1-1
CDR3 DNA: TGTGCCAGCAGCATTCCCGGACTCTACGAGCAGTACTTC; CDR3 protein: CASSIPGLYEQYF; D gene: -; clone size: -; V gene: TRBV6-5; J gene: TRBJ2-7
CDR3 DNA: TGCGCCAGCAGCTTGGCTAGCGGGGGGTCGAAAAACATTCAGTACTTC; CDR3 protein: CASSLASGGSKNIQYF; D gene: TRBD2; clone size: -; V gene: TRBV5-1; J gene: TRBJ2-4